This is a list of T cell receptor beta chains from one sample in a study of T-cell reconstitution after alpha-beta-depleted transplantation in children. TCRdb itself ran the PCR reads through MiXCR, one entry per CDR3 protein. This sample has some 200,000 distinct CDR3 sequences, with over 5.5% found just once. The starting material was PBMCs from the stem cell graft donor, obtained from the stem cell graft. These TCRs come from a human donor who donated a stem cell graft to a child with Wiskott-Aldrich syndrome. The CDR3 runs from the conserved cysteine through the conserved F or W. The D gene is left open where the match is weak. Clone size is given for some rows only: seen once, a few or many times, or a class if the clone is expanded.

clone size	J gene	V gene	D gene	CDR3 protein	CDR3 DNA
few	TRBJ2-3	TRBV5-1	.	CASSSSAGGRRADTQYF	TGCGCCAGCAGCTCCAGTGCCGGGGGCCGGAGGGCAGATACGCAGTATTTT
many	TRBJ2-1	TRBV5-1	.	CASSGQGMVDEQFF	TGCGCCAGCAGCGGCCAGGGCATGGTTGATGAGCAGTTCTTC
many	TRBJ2-5	TRBV5-1	TRBD2	CASSFKSRGGNQETQYF	TGCGCCAGCAGCTTCAAATCGAGGGGAGGGAACCAAGAGACCCAGTACTTC
many	TRBJ2-1	TRBV5-1	TRBD1	CASSFGQGDEQFF	TGCGCCAGCAGCTTCGGACAGGGCGATGAGCAGTTCTTC
.	TRBJ2-1	TRBV10-2	TRBD2	CASNSIAGDTYNEQFF	TGCGCCAGCAATTCAATAGCGGGGGATACCTACAATGAGCAGTTCTTC
many	TRBJ2-7	TRBV27	.	CASRPLETKGTYEQYF	TGTGCCAGCAGGCCCCTCGAAACTAAGGGGACCTACGAGCAGTACTTC
few	TRBJ1-5	TRBV6-2/TRBV6-3	.	CASRLDTGRSNQPQHF	TGTGCCAGCAGATTGGACACAGGGCGGAGCAATCAGCCCCAGCATTTT
once	TRBJ2-1	TRBV5-6	.	CAIGPGPAGENYNEQFF	TGTGCCATCGGTCCAGGGCCGGCTGGGGAGAACTACAATGAGCAGTTCTTC
many	TRBJ2-5	TRBV5-1	.	CASSLLIGRIQETQYF	TGCGCCAGCAGCTTGTTGATCGGCAGGATTCAAGAGACCCAGTACTTC
few	TRBJ2-5	TRBV2	.	CASMTAQETQYF	TGTGCCAGCATGACAGCCCAAGAGACCCAGTACTTC
many	TRBJ1-2	TRBV12-3/TRBV12-4	.	CASCLGHSYGYTF	TGTGCCAGCTGTTTGGGACACAGTTATGGCTACACCTTC
many	TRBJ1-2	TRBV12-3/TRBV12-4	.	CASSPHRANYGYTF	TGTGCCAGCAGCCCCCACAGAGCTAACTATGGCTACACCTTC
many	TRBJ1-2	TRBV12-3/TRBV12-4	.	CASSRTEGGYTF	TGTGCCAGCAGCCGGACAGAGGGTGGCTACACCTTC
many	TRBJ2-5	TRBV7-2	.	CASSLSLGETQYF	TGTGCCAGCAGCTTATCCCTGGGAGAGACCCAGTACTTC
many	TRBJ1-5	TRBV10-3	.	CAISADNHARARDGNQPQHF	TGTGCCATCAGTGCAGACAACCATGCCCGGGCTCGTGATGGCAATCAGCCCCAGCATTTT
many	TRBJ1-1	TRBV29-1	.	CSAETGTANTEAFF	TGCAGCGCCGAGACCGGGACTGCTAACACTGAAGCTTTCTTT
many	TRBJ2-3	TRBV5-6	TRBD2	CASSPEREGLDTQYF	TGTGCCAGCAGCCCGGAGCGGGAGGGCCTAGATACGCAGTATTTT
many	TRBJ2-1	TRBV6-5	.	CASSYFGSGGDEQFF	TGTGCCAGCAGTTACTTTGGGAGTGGGGGCGATGAGCAGTTCTTC
many	TRBJ1-5	TRBV6-1	.	CASSETSVAQPQHF	TGTGCCAGCAGTGAAACATCAGTAGCCCAGCCCCAGCATTTT
many	TRBJ1-5	TRBV12-3/TRBV12-4	.	CASRERGQPQHF	TGTGCCAGCAGGGAAAGGGGGCAGCCCCAGCATTTT
few	TRBJ2-7	TRBV6-2/TRBV6-3	TRBD1	CASSYAGQGNTNEQYF	TGTGCCAGCAGTTATGCAGGACAGGGGAATACAAACGAGCAGTACTTC
many	TRBJ2-5	TRBV12-3/TRBV12-4	TRBD2	CASSSTSGSQETQYF	TGTGCCAGCAGTTCCACTAGCGGGAGCCAAGAGACCCAGTACTTC
many	TRBJ1-3	TRBV29-1	TRBD1	CSAGQLGNTIYF	TGCAGCGCGGGACAGCTTGGAAACACCATATATTTT
few	TRBJ2-5	TRBV27	TRBD2	CASSRWTSGHQETQYF	TGTGCCAGCAGCCGATGGACTAGCGGCCACCAAGAGACCCAGTACTTC
many	TRBJ1-1	TRBV20-1	.	CSARGSMNTEAFF	TGCAGTGCTAGAGGGAGCATGAACACTGAAGCTTTCTTT
many	TRBJ2-1	TRBV20-1	.	CSARDGSETNEQFF	TGCAGTGCTAGAGACGGCAGTGAGACCAATGAGCAGTTCTTC
many	TRBJ2-1	TRBV5-1	.	CASSVMTGSYNEQFF	TGCGCCAGCAGCGTAATGACAGGCTCCTACAATGAGCAGTTCTTC
many	TRBJ2-3	TRBV20-1	TRBD2	CSANTGGNTDTQYF	TGCAGTGCCAATACGGGGGGGAACACAGATACGCAGTATTTT
.	TRBJ1-5	TRBV6-2/TRBV6-3	TRBD1	CASRVAGTDSNQPQHF	TGTGCCAGCAGAGTCGCCGGGACAGATAGCAATCAGCCCCAGCATTTT
many	TRBJ2-3	TRBV5-1	TRBD2	CASSPRGSGVPDTQYF	TGCGCCAGCAGCCCCCGGGGTAGCGGGGTGCCAGATACGCAGTATTTT
many	TRBJ2-5	TRBV10-2	TRBD1	CASSREGTGDAETQYF	TGCGCCAGCAGTCGGGAAGGGACAGGGGACGCAGAGACCCAGTACTTC
many	TRBJ2-3	TRBV5-1	TRBD2	CASSLYTAGDADTQYF	TGCGCCAGCAGCTTGTACACAGCGGGGGATGCAGATACGCAGTATTTT
.	TRBJ1-1	TRBV7-9	TRBD1	CASSDRGRIAFF	TGTGCCAGCAGCGACAGGGGTAGGATAGCTTTCTTT
many	TRBJ2-7	TRBV28	.	CASSLRDDRNEQYF	TGTGCCAGCAGTCTCCGGGACGACCGAAACGAGCAGTACTTC
many	TRBJ2-7	TRBV7-2	.	CASSYSLAVYEQYF	TGTGCCAGCAGCTACTCCCTTGCCGTCTACGAGCAGTACTTC
many	TRBJ1-1	TRBV11-2	.	CASSFNSRGIPEAFF	TGTGCCAGCAGCTTTAACTCTCGGGGTATTCCTGAAGCTTTCTTT
many	TRBJ2-3	TRBV24-1	TRBD2	CATSDFRRGREADTQYF	TGTGCCACCAGTGATTTCCGGCGGGGTCGGGAGGCAGATACGCAGTATTTT
.	TRBJ1-1	TRBV7-8	TRBD1	CASSNTAGTVNTEAFF	TGTGCCAGCAGCAATACTGCCGGGACAGTGAACACTGAAGCTTTCTTT
many	TRBJ1-3	TRBV5-1	.	CASSLVGPGNTIYF	TGCGCCAGCAGCTTGGTGGGACCCGGGAACACCATATATTTT
few	TRBJ1-1	TRBV7-9	.	CASTVQSGNTEAFF	TGTGCCAGCACAGTACAGAGCGGCAACACTGAAGCTTTCTTT
many	TRBJ2-7	TRBV12-3/TRBV12-4	.	CASRPDGVYEQYF	TGTGCCAGCAGACCTGACGGGGTCTACGAGCAGTACTTC